This passage covers 5 T cell receptor beta chains from one sample sequenced in a study of shared clonotypes between healthy human individuals. TCRdb keeps only in-frame clones here, not all; method: immunoSEQ multiplex PCR. The table lists about 770,000 clones, approximately 72% of them singletons, with approximately 2% in the top ten. Sequencing input: memory CD4+ T cells sorted from blood. Stated subset: CD45RA-negative fraction. These TCRs come from a young woman in good health.

This chain links TRBV28 with TRBJ1-1; the D gene is possibly TRBD1 (5 bases). The CDR3 totals 14 residues. Germline CDR1 and CDR2: MDHEN and SYDVKM. Trimming left V 4 bases short and J 4 bases short, with 13 bases between. Written as DNA, the CDR3 is TGTGCCAGCAGTTCCCCCGGGGGAGGCACTGAAGCTTTCTTT. It encodes CASSSPGGGTEAFF.

A word on this clone: The same CDR3 can be traced to other DNA sequences in this sample. The V and J genes are TRBV27 and TRBJ2-1; D possibly corresponds to TRBD1 (7 bases). With 7 bases removed from V and 2 bases from J, the gap between germline ends came to 12 bases. The CDR3 totals 14 residues. The germline V gene has CDR1 MNHEY and CDR2 SMNVEV (reference sequence). In DNA form, the CDR3 reads TGTGCCAGCACCAGGGGGGCAGCCTACAATGAGCAGTTCTTC. Protein: CASTRGAAYNEQFF.

This rearrangement joins TRBV9 to TRBJ2-3; 9 bases agree with TRBD1. The V segment lost 4 bases and the J segment 2 bases; nucleotides outside the gene matches: 2. CDR3 length: 14 residues. Germline lookup yields CDR1 SGDLS and CDR2 YYNGEE. The DNA for the CDR3 is TGTGCCAGCAGCATACAGGGGGCCACAGATACGCAGTATTTT. It yields the protein CASSIQGATDTQYF.

CDR3: CAIRSTGDNQPQHF. CDR3 DNA: TGTGCCATCCGGTCGACAGGGGACAATCAGCCCCAGCATTTT. V is TRBV10-3 and J is TRBJ1-5; 8 positions match TRBD1. Germline V gene lookup returns CDR1 ENHRY and CDR2 SYGVKD. The trim removed 8 bases at V and 3 bases at J, leaving 6 bases unmatched. The CDR3 sequence is 14 residues long.

About this clone: Other DNA sequences in the sample encode the same CDR3. The chain recombines TRBV6-6 with TRBJ2-2, with D uncertain. Between the trimmed V and J ends, which lost 1 base and 8 bases, there was a span of 2 bases. Germline lookup yields CDR1 MNHNY and CDR2 SVGAGI (reference sequence). This CDR3 spans 11 amino acids. CDR3 sequence (DNA): TGTGCCAGCAGTTACTGGGGGGAGCTGTTTTTT. Its translation is CASSYWGELFF.